These T cell receptor beta chains were read from a single sample in a study of blood T cell repertoires in COVID-19. Sequencing was performed with immunoSEQ multiplex PCR; in TCRdb, only in-frame clones are kept and a portion is missing. The repertoire holds roughly 150,000 clones, with 84% as singletons. Input material: PBMCs or T cells enriched from blood (not recorded which). All receptors derive from a woman in her 50s who had recovered from COVID-19. CDR3s include the opening cysteine and the closing phenylalanine or tryptophan. Each record gives: CDR3 protein, CDR3 DNA, D gene, J gene, clone size, V gene. A D gene is named only where the DNA matches it firmly. Clone size is not always given. Where it is, it says once, few, many or a class for expanded clones.

CDR3 protein: CASSQGDRERSPLHF
CDR3 DNA: TGCGCCAGCAGCCAAGGGGACAGGGAGCGCTCACCCCTCCACTTT
D gene: TRBD1
J gene: TRBJ1-6
clone size: -
V gene: TRBV4-1

CDR3 protein: CASSPGTGALRGYTF
CDR3 DNA: TGTGCCAGCAGTCCAGGGACAGGTGCGTTGAGAGGCTACACCTTC
D gene: TRBD1
J gene: TRBJ1-2
clone size: -
V gene: TRBV6-5

CDR3 protein: CASLLGNEQFF
CDR3 DNA: TGTGCCAGCCTTCTAGGCAATGAGCAGTTCTTC
D gene: -
J gene: TRBJ2-1
clone size: -
V gene: TRBV2

CDR3 protein: CASRMDRGSRTGELFF
CDR3 DNA: TGTGCCAGTAGAATGGATCGGGGAAGTCGGACCGGGGAGCTGTTTTTT
D gene: -
J gene: TRBJ2-2
clone size: -
V gene: TRBV19

CDR3 protein: CASSLYVEETQYF
CDR3 DNA: TGTGCCAGCAGCTTATATGTCGAAGAGACCCAGTACTTC
D gene: -
J gene: TRBJ2-5
clone size: -
V gene: TRBV7-2

CDR3 protein: CASSLGLAGGRTGELFF
CDR3 DNA: TGTGCCAGCAGCTTGGGCCTAGCGGGGGGGCGCACCGGGGAGCTGTTTTTT
D gene: TRBD2
J gene: TRBJ2-2
clone size: once
V gene: TRBV5-8

CDR3 protein: CASSLTAAGGRKEQFF
CDR3 DNA: TGCGCCAGCAGCTTAACCGCTGCTGGGGGCAGGAAAGAGCAGTTCTTC
D gene: -
J gene: TRBJ2-1
clone size: few
V gene: TRBV5-1

CDR3 protein: CSVENGQRTEAFF
CDR3 DNA: TGCAGCGTTGAAAATGGACAGCGCACTGAAGCTTTCTTT
D gene: -
J gene: TRBJ1-1
clone size: -
V gene: TRBV29-1

CDR3 protein: CASSPAGVYNEQFF
CDR3 DNA: TGTGCCAGCAGCCCAGCGGGAGTCTACAATGAGCAGTTCTTC
D gene: TRBD2
J gene: TRBJ2-1
clone size: -
V gene: TRBV27

CDR3 protein: CASTGRGINTEAFF
CDR3 DNA: TGTGCCAGTACAGGGAGGGGGATAAACACTGAAGCTTTCTTT
D gene: -
J gene: TRBJ1-1
clone size: -
V gene: TRBV19

CDR3 protein: CATSVARVGPNTQYF
CDR3 DNA: TGTGCCACCAGTGTTGCGAGGGTAGGGCCAAATACGCAGTATTTT
D gene: -
J gene: TRBJ2-3
clone size: -
V gene: TRBV24-1

CDR3 protein: CASSPLAGGIYEQYF
CDR3 DNA: TGTGCCAGCAGCCCCCTAGCGGGAGGGATCTACGAGCAGTACTTC
D gene: TRBD2
J gene: TRBJ2-7
clone size: -
V gene: TRBV3-1/TRBV3-2

CDR3 protein: CASSTQGRAEAFF
CDR3 DNA: TGTGCCAGCAGTACTCAGGGAAGGGCTGAAGCTTTCTTT
D gene: -
J gene: TRBJ1-1
clone size: once
V gene: TRBV2

CDR3 protein: CASRRTGIQGEQYF
CDR3 DNA: TGCGCCAGTCGAAGGACAGGTATCCAAGGCGAGCAGTACTTC
D gene: TRBD1
J gene: TRBJ2-7
clone size: -
V gene: TRBV5-1

CDR3 protein: CASSQDPGTEAFF
CDR3 DNA: TGTGCCAGCAGCCAAGATCCAGGAACTGAAGCTTTCTTT
D gene: -
J gene: TRBJ1-1
clone size: -
V gene: TRBV3-1/TRBV3-2

CDR3 protein: CASNSPTRSGNTIYF
CDR3 DNA: TGTGCCAGCAACTCCCCTACTCGCTCTGGAAACACCATATATTTT
D gene: -
J gene: TRBJ1-3
clone size: -
V gene: TRBV6-5

CDR3 protein: CSVEDRSRGLEYGYTF
CDR3 DNA: TGCAGCGTTGAAGATCGCTCCAGGGGGCTAGAATATGGCTACACCTTC
D gene: TRBD1
J gene: TRBJ1-2
clone size: -
V gene: TRBV29-1

CDR3 protein: CASSGLSTEREVGNEQFF
CDR3 DNA: TGCGCCAGCAGTGGGCTATCCACTGAACGGGAGGTCGGGAATGAGCAGTTCTTC
D gene: TRBD2
J gene: TRBJ2-1
clone size: -
V gene: TRBV10-2

CDR3 protein: CASSEGTGGEKLFF
CDR3 DNA: TGTGCCAGCAGTGAGGGGACAGGGGGTGAAAAACTGTTTTTT
D gene: TRBD1
J gene: TRBJ1-4
clone size: -
V gene: TRBV6-1

CDR3 protein: CASSSTEEHRYEQYF
CDR3 DNA: TGTGCCAGCAGCTCCACGGAGGAGCATCGCTACGAGCAGTACTTC
D gene: -
J gene: TRBJ2-7
clone size: -
V gene: TRBV7-9

CDR3 protein: CASGLYRVTEAFF
CDR3 DNA: TGTGCTAGTGGTTTGTACAGGGTGACTGAAGCTTTCTTT
D gene: -
J gene: TRBJ1-1
clone size: -
V gene: TRBV12-5

CDR3 protein: CASSKEGYEQYF
CDR3 DNA: TGTGCCAGCAGTAAGGAGGGCTACGAGCAGTACTTC
D gene: -
J gene: TRBJ2-7
clone size: -
V gene: TRBV7-6

CDR3 protein: CASSEGAGTSGYTF
CDR3 DNA: TGTGCCAGCAGTGAAGGGGCAGGCACGAGTGGCTACACCTTC
D gene: -
J gene: TRBJ1-2
clone size: -
V gene: TRBV2

CDR3 protein: CASSPPQGGDSPLHF
CDR3 DNA: TGTGCCAGCTCACCACCGCAGGGAGGAGATTCACCCCTCCACTTT
D gene: -
J gene: TRBJ1-6
clone size: -
V gene: TRBV18

CDR3 protein: CASSVESGGGGYTF
CDR3 DNA: TGTGCCAGCAGCGTAGAGTCCGGGGGAGGTGGCTACACCTTC
D gene: -
J gene: TRBJ1-2
clone size: -
V gene: TRBV9

CDR3 protein: CASSLRDWSEAFF
CDR3 DNA: TGTGCCAGCAGCTTACGGGACTGGAGTGAAGCTTTCTTT
D gene: -
J gene: TRBJ1-1
clone size: -
V gene: TRBV11-2

CDR3 protein: CASSLESGGQPQHF
CDR3 DNA: TGTGCCAGCAGCTTAGAGAGTGGGGGGCAGCCCCAGCATTTT
D gene: -
J gene: TRBJ1-5
clone size: -
V gene: TRBV7-2

CDR3 protein: CASSFRQSSYGYTF
CDR3 DNA: TGTGCCAGCAGCTTCCGACAGAGCTCCTATGGCTACACCTTC
D gene: -
J gene: TRBJ1-2
clone size: -
V gene: TRBV5-6

CDR3 protein: CSVGTSRNQPQHF
CDR3 DNA: TGCAGCGTGGGGACATCACGGAATCAGCCCCAGCATTTT
D gene: -
J gene: TRBJ1-5
clone size: few
V gene: TRBV29-1

CDR3 protein: CASSFGGVEAFF
CDR3 DNA: TGTGCCAGCAGCTTTGGAGGGGTTGAAGCTTTCTTT
D gene: -
J gene: TRBJ1-1
clone size: few
V gene: TRBV7-9

CDR3 protein: CASSTGTGPYNEQFF
CDR3 DNA: TGCGCCAGCAGTACTGGGACTGGCCCCTACAATGAGCAGTTCTTC
D gene: -
J gene: TRBJ2-1
clone size: -
V gene: TRBV4-3

CDR3 protein: CASSPGLRSFEQFF
CDR3 DNA: TGCGCCAGCAGCCCGGGACTCCGCTCGTTTGAGCAATTCTTC
D gene: -
J gene: TRBJ2-1
clone size: -
V gene: TRBV5-1

CDR3 protein: CASSPPSGGATGELFF
CDR3 DNA: TGTGCCAGCAGCCCCCCCAGCGGGGGGGCAACCGGGGAGCTGTTTTTT
D gene: TRBD2
J gene: TRBJ2-2
clone size: -
V gene: TRBV5-4

CDR3 protein: CASSIVHRSGRGFYEQYF
CDR3 DNA: TGTGCCAGTAGTATAGTGCATCGGAGCGGGAGAGGATTCTACGAGCAGTACTTC
D gene: TRBD2
J gene: TRBJ2-7
clone size: few
V gene: TRBV19

CDR3 protein: CASRPLREGKNTGELFF
CDR3 DNA: TGTGCCAGCAGGCCCCTGCGGGAGGGCAAGAACACCGGGGAGCTGTTTTTT
D gene: TRBD2
J gene: TRBJ2-2
clone size: -
V gene: TRBV28

CDR3 protein: CASHQGLAGTTGTDTQYF
CDR3 DNA: TGTGCCAGCCATCAGGGACTAGCGGGCACGACAGGCACAGATACGCAGTATTTT
D gene: TRBD2
J gene: TRBJ2-3
clone size: -
V gene: TRBV2

CDR3 protein: CASSQQGGGSQPQHF
CDR3 DNA: TGTGCCAGCAGCCAACAGGGGGGTGGGAGTCAGCCCCAGCATTTT
D gene: TRBD1
J gene: TRBJ1-5
clone size: few
V gene: TRBV3-1/TRBV3-2

CDR3 protein: CAGPRRGTGTGELFF
CDR3 DNA: TGCGCCGGGCCACGGCGGGGTACGGGAACCGGGGAGCTGTTTTTT
D gene: -
J gene: TRBJ2-2
clone size: -
V gene: TRBV10-1

CDR3 protein: CASSPMAGGNEQFF
CDR3 DNA: TGTGCCAGCAGCCCCATGGCAGGGGGCAATGAGCAGTTCTTC
D gene: TRBD1
J gene: TRBJ2-1
clone size: -
V gene: TRBV7-3

CDR3 protein: CASRDSNTEAFF
CDR3 DNA: TGTGCCAGCAGAGACAGTAACACTGAAGCTTTCTTT
D gene: -
J gene: TRBJ1-1
clone size: -
V gene: TRBV2

CDR3 protein: CASSLEVGTGGNYGYTF
CDR3 DNA: TGTGCCAGCAGCTTAGAAGTCGGGACAGGGGGAAACTATGGCTACACCTTC
D gene: TRBD1
J gene: TRBJ1-2
clone size: -
V gene: TRBV11-2

CDR3 protein: CASSSQGVSYNEQFF
CDR3 DNA: TGTGCCAGCAGCTCCCAGGGGGTGTCCTACAATGAGCAGTTCTTC
D gene: TRBD1
J gene: TRBJ2-1
clone size: -
V gene: TRBV7-8

CDR3 protein: CASSPTGYPSPLHF
CDR3 DNA: TGTGCCAGCAGCCCGACAGGGTACCCTTCACCCCTCCACTTT
D gene: TRBD1
J gene: TRBJ1-6
clone size: -
V gene: TRBV7-9

CDR3 protein: CASSIGNGGSTDTQYF
CDR3 DNA: TGTGCCAGCAGCATTGGAAACGGGGGGAGCACAGATACGCAGTATTTT
D gene: TRBD2
J gene: TRBJ2-3
clone size: -
V gene: TRBV5-5

CDR3 protein: CASSRRGSEAFF
CDR3 DNA: TGTGCCAGTAGCCGACGGGGATCTGAAGCTTTCTTT
D gene: -
J gene: TRBJ1-1
clone size: -
V gene: TRBV19

CDR3 protein: CAISQRAGIGETQYF
CDR3 DNA: TGTGCCATCAGTCAGCGGGCTGGGATTGGAGAGACCCAGTACTTC
D gene: -
J gene: TRBJ2-5
clone size: -
V gene: TRBV10-3

CDR3 protein: CASSDRRTVPYEQYF
CDR3 DNA: TGTGCCAGCAGTGACCGACGGACAGTCCCCTACGAGCAGTACTTC
D gene: -
J gene: TRBJ2-7
clone size: -
V gene: TRBV6-2/TRBV6-3

CDR3 protein: CASSLASGATQYNEQFF
CDR3 DNA: TGTGCCAGCAGCTTGGCTAGCGGAGCGACCCAATACAATGAGCAGTTCTTC
D gene: TRBD2
J gene: TRBJ2-1
clone size: -
V gene: TRBV5-4

CDR3 protein: CASSQDAGNSPLHF
CDR3 DNA: TGTGCCAGCAGCCAAGATGCAGGGAATTCACCCCTCCACTTT
D gene: -
J gene: TRBJ1-6
clone size: -
V gene: TRBV4-2

CDR3 protein: CASSDDRGGNQPQHF
CDR3 DNA: TGTGCCAGCAGCGACGACAGGGGCGGCAATCAGCCCCAGCATTTT
D gene: TRBD1
J gene: TRBJ1-5
clone size: -
V gene: TRBV6-5

CDR3 protein: CASSIGAGSRQPQHF
CDR3 DNA: TGTGCCAGTAGTATAGGGGCGGGTAGTCGTCAGCCCCAGCATTTT
D gene: -
J gene: TRBJ1-5
clone size: -
V gene: TRBV19

CDR3 protein: CASSHGRNEQFF
CDR3 DNA: TGCGCCAGCAGCCACGGCAGGAATGAGCAGTTCTTC
D gene: -
J gene: TRBJ2-1
clone size: once
V gene: TRBV5-1

CDR3 protein: CASSQGYIDNSPLHF
CDR3 DNA: TGTGCCAGCAGCCAAGGGTACATCGATAATTCACCCCTCCACTTT
D gene: -
J gene: TRBJ1-6
clone size: -
V gene: TRBV14

CDR3 protein: CASSPDRYRGNTEAFF
CDR3 DNA: TGTGCCAGCAGCCCCGACAGATATAGAGGGAACACTGAAGCTTTCTTT
D gene: -
J gene: TRBJ1-1
clone size: -
V gene: TRBV4-2

CDR3 protein: CASSFSGGFVYNEQFF
CDR3 DNA: TGTGCCAGCAGTTTCTCAGGGGGCTTTGTGTACAATGAGCAGTTCTTC
D gene: TRBD1
J gene: TRBJ2-1
clone size: few
V gene: TRBV6-5

CDR3 protein: CASSLAGETEAFF
CDR3 DNA: TGTGCCAGCAGCTTGGCTGGAGAGACTGAAGCTTTCTTT
D gene: -
J gene: TRBJ1-1
clone size: -
V gene: TRBV5-6

CDR3 protein: CASRPPLSGRVYEQYF
CDR3 DNA: TGTGCCAGCAGACCCCCCCTTAGCGGGAGAGTCTACGAGCAGTACTTC
D gene: TRBD2
J gene: TRBJ2-7
clone size: few
V gene: TRBV28